The sequence of this T cell receptor (beta chain) was determined in a study of human T cells and chemical hapten exposure. Study-wide background: Patients, predominantly female, presented with alopecia areata, totalis or universalis.

The CDR3 sequence is 12 residues long. In germline, CDR1 is MNHEY, CDR2 SVGAGI. J was trimmed by 7 bases and V by 4 bases; bases with no gene match: 3. Time point specified: patch test 3, about 24 weeks after DPC sensitization. Treatment here: therapeutic diphenylcyclopropenone sensitization with weekly scalp DPC. Donors, patients with alopecia ranging from 18 to 70 years old and judged suitable for DPC, provided samples. Extraction yielded total RNA from whole blood (unfractionated). This clonotype was recorded at least ten times. TCRdb re-called the RACE reads with MiXCR, one entry per CDR3 protein. The sample has some 180,000 distinct CDR3 sequences, about 22% seen once.

This clonotype was obtained from a woman in her forties with alopecia areata. Some clones in this sample may be carry-over from other donors' samples. The rearrangement uses TRBV6-5 and TRBJ2-7; TRBD1 agrees at 8 bases. The sequenced sample was whole blood, obtained in connection with sensitization to the hapten diphenylcyclopropenone (DPC). CDR3 sequence reads: CASSSRDREQYF. The CDR3 coding sequence is TGTGCCAGCAGTTCTCGGGACAGGGAGCAGTACTTC.